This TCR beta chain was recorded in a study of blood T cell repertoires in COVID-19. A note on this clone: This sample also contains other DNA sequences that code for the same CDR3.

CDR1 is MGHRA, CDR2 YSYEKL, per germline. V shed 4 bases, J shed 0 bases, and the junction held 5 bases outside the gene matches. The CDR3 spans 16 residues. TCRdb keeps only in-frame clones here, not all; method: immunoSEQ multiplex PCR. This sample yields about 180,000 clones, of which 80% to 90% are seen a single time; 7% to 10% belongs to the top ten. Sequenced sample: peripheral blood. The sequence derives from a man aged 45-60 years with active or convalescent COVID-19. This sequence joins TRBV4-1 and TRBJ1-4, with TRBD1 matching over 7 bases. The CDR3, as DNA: TGCGCCAGCAGCCTAGACAGGGATCCAACTAATGAAAAACTGTTTTTT. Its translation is CASSLDRDPTNEKLFF.